The next 4 T cell receptor beta chains were all read from a single sample in a study of STAT5B mutations in CD4+ large granular lymphocyte leukemia. The method was immunoSEQ multiplex PCR; TCRdb's version includes in-frame clones alone and lacks a portion of them. Of fewer than 25,000 clones in the sample, roughly 82% were seen once. The sequenced material came from CD4+ T cells from blood buffy coats. These receptors were collected from a human donor in good health.

This chain joins TRBV30 and TRBJ1-2; D is unclear. The V and J ends lost 3 bases and 5 bases respectively, with 7 bases between them. CDR1 and CDR2 from the germline V gene are GTSNPN and SVGIG (reference sequence). The CDR3 is made up of 11 amino acids. CDR3 in DNA: TGTGCCTGGAGCTTTAAGTATGGCTACACCTTC. Protein product: CAWSFKYGYTF.

This clone was seen a single time. The V call is TRBV18, the J call TRBJ1-2, with TRBD1 matching 10 bases. Losses at the gene ends were 4 bases for V and 0 bases for J; bases not matched to a gene: 11. Germline CDR1 is KGHSH and CDR2 is LQKENI. The CDR3 spans 18 residues. CDR3 residues: CASSRQSDRGRTNYGYTF. CDR3 DNA: TGTGCCAGCTCACGTCAATCCGACAGGGGGCGAACTAACTATGGCTACACCTTC.

The chain recombines TRBV18 with TRBJ1-2, with D maybe TRBD1 (5 bases). The CDR3 loop spans 14 amino acids. The V end lost 5 bases, the J end lost 8 bases, and 18 bases lay between the germline ends. Per the germline V gene, CDR1 is KGHSH and CDR2 is LQKENI. The CDR3 is CASSSDTRTEGYTF. In DNA form, the CDR3 reads TGTGCCAGCTCATCGGACACGCGAACTGAAGGCTACACCTTC.

The rearrangement links TRBV28 to TRBJ2-1, with TRBD1 identical over 11 bases. The CDR3 length is 15 residues. The germline gives CDR1 MDHEN, CDR2 SYDVKM. With 6 bases clipped from V and 7 bases from J, the junction kept 8 bases outside the gene matches. As DNA, the CDR3 is TGTGCCAGCAGCCGCGCCGGGACAGGGGGAAATGAGCAGTTCTTC. It specifies CASSRAGTGGNEQFF. Variable domain in full (rest from reference TRBV28 and TRBJ2-1): DVKVTQSSRYLVKRTGEKVFLECVQDMDHENMFWYRQDPGLGLRLIYFSYDVKMKEKGDIPEGYSVSREKKERFSLILESASTNQTSMYLCASSRAGTGGNEQFFGPGTRLTVL.